This T cell receptor beta chain stems from a study of post-analysis software for immune sequencing data. Whole-study findings and limits: Compared with controls, patients showed significantly lower normalized Chao1 diversity. About 5 TRBV segments (TRBV5-6, TRBV5-1 and TRBV20-1 among them) occurred more frequently in patients than in controls.

Per the germline V gene, CDR1 is SGHNT and CDR2 is YENEEA. This CDR3 region has 16 residues. The ends lost 5 bases at V and 2 bases at J; junction bases unmatched: 9. This clonotype has just a few counts. Its antigen is still unknown. TCR beta cDNA libraries included unique molecular identifiers. TCRdb re-called the PCR reads with MiXCR, one entry per CDR3 protein. The data contain 700,000 to 800,000 distinct CDR3 sequences, around 27% of them singletons. The receptor's source is a girl aged 5-17 years with multiple sclerosis. J is TRBJ2-1 and V is TRBV11-3, with 7 positions matching TRBD1. Material: blood. The CDR3 nucleotides are TGTGCCAGCAGCGCCCGTACAGGGGTCACCTACAATGAGCAGTTCTTC. Translation gives CASSARTGVTYNEQFF. The full variable domain, its missing parts supplied by reference TRBV11-3 and TRBJ2-1, is EAGVVQSPRYKIIEKKQPVAFWCNPISGHNTLYWYLQNLGQGPELLIRYENEEAVDDSQLPKDRFSAERLKGVDSTLKIQPAELGDSAVYLCASSARTGVTYNEQFFGPGTRLTVL.